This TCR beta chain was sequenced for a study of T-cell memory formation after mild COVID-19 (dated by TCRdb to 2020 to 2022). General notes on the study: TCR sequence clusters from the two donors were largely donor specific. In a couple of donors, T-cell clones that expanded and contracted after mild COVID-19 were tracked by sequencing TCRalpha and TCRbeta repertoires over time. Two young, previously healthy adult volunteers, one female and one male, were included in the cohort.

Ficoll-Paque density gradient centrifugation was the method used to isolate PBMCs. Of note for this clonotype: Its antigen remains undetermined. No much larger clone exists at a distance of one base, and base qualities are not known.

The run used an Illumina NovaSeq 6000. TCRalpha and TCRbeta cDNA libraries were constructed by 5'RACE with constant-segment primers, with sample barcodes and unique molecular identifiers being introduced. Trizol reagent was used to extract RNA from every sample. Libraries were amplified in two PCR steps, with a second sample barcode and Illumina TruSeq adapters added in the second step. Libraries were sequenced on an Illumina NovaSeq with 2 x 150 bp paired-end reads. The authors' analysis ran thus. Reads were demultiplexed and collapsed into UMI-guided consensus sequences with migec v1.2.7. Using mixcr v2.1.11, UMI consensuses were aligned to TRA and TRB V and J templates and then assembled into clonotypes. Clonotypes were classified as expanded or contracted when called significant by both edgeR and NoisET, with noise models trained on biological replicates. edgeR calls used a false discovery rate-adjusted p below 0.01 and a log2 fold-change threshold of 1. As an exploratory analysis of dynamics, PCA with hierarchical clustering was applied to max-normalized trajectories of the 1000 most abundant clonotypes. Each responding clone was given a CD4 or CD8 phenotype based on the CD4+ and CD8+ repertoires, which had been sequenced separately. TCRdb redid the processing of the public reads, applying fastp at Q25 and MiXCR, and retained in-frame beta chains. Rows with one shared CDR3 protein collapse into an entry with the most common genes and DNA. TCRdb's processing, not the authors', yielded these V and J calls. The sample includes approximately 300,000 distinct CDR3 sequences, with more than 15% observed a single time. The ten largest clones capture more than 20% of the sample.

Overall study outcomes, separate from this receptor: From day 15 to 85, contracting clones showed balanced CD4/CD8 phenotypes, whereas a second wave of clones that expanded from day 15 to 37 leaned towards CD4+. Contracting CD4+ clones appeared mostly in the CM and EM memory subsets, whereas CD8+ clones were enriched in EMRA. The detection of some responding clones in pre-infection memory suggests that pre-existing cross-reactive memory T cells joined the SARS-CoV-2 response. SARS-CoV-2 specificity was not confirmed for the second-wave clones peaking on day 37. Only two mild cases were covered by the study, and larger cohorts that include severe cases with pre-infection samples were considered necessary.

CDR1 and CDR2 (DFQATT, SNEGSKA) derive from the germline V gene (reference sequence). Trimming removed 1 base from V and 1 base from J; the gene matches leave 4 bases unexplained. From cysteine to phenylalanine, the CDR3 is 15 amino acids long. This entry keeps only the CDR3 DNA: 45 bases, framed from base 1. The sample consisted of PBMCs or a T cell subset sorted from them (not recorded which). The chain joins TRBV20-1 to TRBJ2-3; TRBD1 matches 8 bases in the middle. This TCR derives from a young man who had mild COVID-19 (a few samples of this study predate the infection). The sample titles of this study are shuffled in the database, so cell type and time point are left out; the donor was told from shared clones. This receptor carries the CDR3 CSARGAGGRTDTQYF. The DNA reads TGCAGTGCTAGAGGAGCAGGGGGCCGCACAGATACGCAGTATTTT.